A selection of T cell receptor beta chains follows, all from one sample in a study of T cells in tuberculosis. Profiled with immunoSEQ multiplex PCR; TCRdb holds only in-frame clones, not every one. The table lists around 60,000 clones, roughly 79% of them singletons, with more than 10% in the top ten. The sample consisted of CD1b-GMM tetramer-negative cells sorted from PBMCs. These receptors all come from an adult woman with latent tuberculosis. Both conserved end residues are part of each CDR3. D genes are given only for firm matches. The listing skips clone size in some rows; elsewhere it reads once, few, many or a size class.

clone size	J gene	D gene	V gene	CDR3 protein	CDR3 DNA
.	TRBJ2-2	.	TRBV29-1	CSVLYRVGDTGELFF	TGCAGCGTTCTGTACAGGGTAGGGGACACCGGGGAGCTGTTTTTT
.	TRBJ2-7	TRBD1	TRBV4-1	CASSQEGQGGPYEQYF	TGCGCCAGCAGCCAGGAAGGACAGGGGGGGCCCTACGAGCAGTACTTC
.	TRBJ2-2	TRBD2	TRBV5-1	CASTLTSNTGELFF	TGCGCCAGCACTCTGACTAGCAACACCGGGGAGCTGTTTTTT
.	TRBJ1-3	TRBD1	TRBV7-9	CASVGDRGLSSSGNTIYF	TGTGCCAGCGTCGGGGACAGGGGACTTTCCAGCTCTGGAAACACCATATATTTT
.	TRBJ2-3	TRBD1	TRBV6-4	CASLPGQGDTQYF	TGTGCCAGCCTCCCGGGACAGGGAGATACGCAGTATTTT
.	TRBJ2-1	TRBD2	TRBV4-2	CASSQVPSGGANEQFF	TGTGCCAGCAGCCAAGTCCCCAGCGGGGGGGCGAATGAGCAGTTCTTC
.	TRBJ2-7	.	TRBV11-2	CASSSQAGPYEQYF	TGTGCCAGCAGCTCACAGGCGGGGCCCTACGAGCAGTACTTC
once	TRBJ1-4	TRBD1	TRBV2	CASRQDRGNEKLFF	TGTGCCTCGCGTCAGGACAGGGGTAATGAAAAACTGTTTTTT
once	TRBJ2-7	TRBD1	TRBV19	CASSRQGTHEQYF	TGTGCCAGTAGTAGACAGGGAACACACGAGCAGTACTTC
.	TRBJ1-2	TRBD1	TRBV7-2	CASSRITGASVYGYTF	TGTGCCAGCAGCCGTATTACAGGGGCGTCGGTTTATGGCTACACCTTC
.	TRBJ1-1	.	TRBV28	CASSPAREAPEAFF	TGTGCCAGCAGTCCAGCTCGGGAAGCCCCTGAAGCTTTCTTT
.	TRBJ2-7	TRBD2	TRBV5-1	CASSVGRGYNEQYF	TGCGCCAGCAGCGTGGGGCGGGGGTACAACGAGCAGTACTTC
.	TRBJ2-3	TRBD2	TRBV9	CASSATLAGADTQYF	TGTGCCAGCAGCGCGACTCTAGCGGGGGCAGATACGCAGTATTTT
.	TRBJ1-5	.	TRBV18	CASSPPGGNQPQHF	TGTGCCAGCTCACCCCCAGGGGGCAATCAGCCCCAGCATTTT
.	TRBJ2-7	.	TRBV18	CASSRTGTGSYEQYF	TGTGCCAGCTCTCGGACCGGGACTGGGTCCTACGAGCAGTACTTC
.	TRBJ2-3	TRBD2	TRBV6-1	CASSGKGGLGTDTQYF	TGTGCCAGCAGTGGGAAGGGGGGACTAGGCACAGATACGCAGTATTTT
.	TRBJ1-1	TRBD1	TRBV11-2	CASSIGTANTEAFF	TGTGCCAGCAGCATCGGGACAGCGAACACTGAAGCTTTCTTT
few	TRBJ1-4	TRBD1	TRBV19	CASSMKGGGEKLFF	TGTGCCAGTAGTATGAAAGGGGGCGGTGAAAAACTGTTTTTT
.	TRBJ1-5	TRBD1	TRBV28	CASSSTGPGVQPQHF	TGTGCCAGCAGTTCGACAGGGCCTGGAGTTCAGCCCCAGCATTTT
once	TRBJ2-1	.	TRBV19	CASSISYNEQFF	TGTGCCAGTAGTATCAGCTACAATGAGCAGTTCTTC
.	TRBJ2-6	TRBD1	TRBV11-2	CASSFGQAGANVLTF	TGTGCCAGCAGCTTCGGACAGGCTGGGGCCAACGTCCTGACTTTC
few	TRBJ2-2	.	TRBV9	CASSPQSRGIGELFF	TGTGCCAGCAGCCCCCAGTCCCGAGGGATCGGGGAGCTGTTTTTT
.	TRBJ2-5	TRBD2	TRBV6-1	CASSSGGAGTQYF	TGTGCCAGCAGTAGCGGGGGGGCCGGGACCCAGTACTTC
.	TRBJ2-2	TRBD1	TRBV6-4	CASSWDSSTGELFF	TGTGCCAGCAGCTGGGACAGCTCCACCGGGGAGCTGTTTTTT
.	TRBJ1-2	TRBD1	TRBV13	CASSSLGGAVPGYTF	TGTGCCAGCAGCTCGCTAGGGGGCGCGGTGCCCGGCTACACCTTC
once	TRBJ1-2	.	TRBV4-2	CASSQDQPSSYGYTF	TGTGCCAGCAGCCAAGATCAACCTAGCTCCTATGGCTACACCTTC
.	TRBJ2-1	TRBD2	TRBV6-6	CASSYGRGGVNEQFF	TGTGCCAGCAGTTACGGGCGGGGGGGCGTGAATGAGCAGTTCTTC
.	TRBJ2-3	.	TRBV7-2	CASSLDRGITLPDTQYF	TGTGCCAGCAGCTTAGATCGGGGGATAACCCTCCCCGATACGCAGTATTTT
.	TRBJ1-2	.	TRBV5-5	CASTRTGDGYTF	TGTGCCAGCACCCGAACCGGGGATGGCTACACCTTC
few	TRBJ2-6	TRBD1	TRBV11-3	CASSLGRGPGANVLTF	TGTGCCAGCAGCTTAGGCAGGGGGCCTGGGGCCAACGTCCTGACTTTC
.	TRBJ2-7	TRBD1	TRBV19	CASSMRTGEHEQYF	TGTGCCAGTAGTATGAGGACAGGGGAACACGAGCAGTACTTC
once	TRBJ2-2	.	TRBV6-6	CASRPGQFSKTGELFF	TGTGCCAGCAGGCCCGGACAGTTTTCAAAGACCGGGGAGCTGTTTTTT
.	TRBJ1-2	.	TRBV10-3	CAISESGGYGYTF	TGTGCCATCAGTGAGTCAGGAGGGTATGGCTACACCTTC
.	TRBJ2-5	TRBD1	TRBV5-1	CASSPDRAQETQYF	TGCGCCAGCAGCCCGGACAGGGCCCAAGAGACCCAGTACTTC
.	TRBJ1-4	TRBD1	TRBV4-1	CASSQGTGGGEKLFF	TGCGCCAGCAGCCAAGGGACAGGGGGCGGTGAAAAACTGTTTTTT
.	TRBJ2-7	TRBD1	TRBV7-9	CASSDRVTSYEQYF	TGTGCCAGCAGCGACAGGGTTACGAGTTACGAGCAGTACTTC
once	TRBJ2-7	TRBD1	TRBV30	CAWSGAPRGHEQYF	TGTGCCTGGAGTGGTGCCCCCAGGGGGCACGAGCAGTACTTC
few	TRBJ2-5	.	TRBV2	CASRRGSETQYF	TGTGCCAGCAGGCGAGGGTCAGAGACCCAGTACTTC
.	TRBJ2-6	TRBD1	TRBV6-1	CASGTGGTGANVLTF	TGTGCCAGCGGGACAGGGGGAACTGGGGCCAACGTCCTGACTTTC
once	TRBJ1-2	.	TRBV19	CASSDENRIYGYTF	TGTGCCAGTAGTGACGAAAACAGAATCTATGGCTACACCTTC
.	TRBJ1-2	.	TRBV6-6	CASKGDYGYTF	TGTGCCAGCAAGGGGGACTATGGCTACACCTTC
.	TRBJ2-2	TRBD1	TRBV7-8	CASRPDRGGRTGELFF	TGTGCCAGCAGGCCCGACAGGGGAGGCAGGACCGGGGAGCTGTTTTTT
.	TRBJ1-1	TRBD1	TRBV19	CASSTIGTGRVEAFF	TGTGCCAGTAGTACCATTGGGACAGGGAGGGTTGAAGCTTTCTTT
few	TRBJ1-5	TRBD1	TRBV28	CASSLTGASNQPQHF	TGTGCCAGCAGTTTAACAGGGGCTAGCAATCAGCCCCAGCATTTT
.	TRBJ2-5	TRBD2	TRBV15	CATSRLGPGGGETQYF	TGTGCCACCAGCCGACTGGGGCCGGGAGGGGGAGAGACCCAGTACTTC
.	TRBJ1-1	TRBD1	TRBV29-1	CSGAGGPEAFF	TGCAGCGGCGCAGGGGGCCCTGAAGCTTTCTTT
.	TRBJ1-5	TRBD1	TRBV18	CASSEGQLYSNQPQHF	TGTGCCAGCTCAGAGGGACAGCTATATAGCAATCAGCCCCAGCATTTT
.	TRBJ1-2	.	TRBV29-1	CSVGGGSDYGYTF	TGCAGCGTTGGAGGTGGATCAGACTATGGCTACACCTTC